One sample yielded the 7 T cell receptor beta chains listed below, sequenced in a study of T cells after yellow fever vaccination. Using its own MiXCR run on the 5' RACE reads, TCRdb lists one record per CDR3 protein. Seen here are hundreds of thousands of distinct CDR3 sequences, about 8.7% observed once, and the top ten hold roughly 18%. The sequencing used PBMCs, collected on the day of the first yellow fever vaccination. The receptors were gathered from a man aged 18 to 29 who received the YFV17D yellow fever vaccine.

The V gene is TRBV6-2 or TRBV6-3, the J gene TRBJ1-1; D remains ambiguous. Germline V lookup: CDR1 MNHEY, CDR2 SVGEGT. The V end lost 6 bases, the J end lost 7 bases, and 9 bases lay between the germline ends. The CDR3 contains 11 residues. The CDR3 loop is CASRIYNEAFF. In DNA form, the CDR3 reads TGTGCCAGCAGAATATATAATGAAGCTTTCTTT.

Here the CDR3 reads CASSHLRYGYTF. The CDR3 DNA follows: TGTGCCAGCAGCCATCTCAGGTACGGCTACACCTTC. This sequence joins TRBV3-1 and TRBJ1-2; D is unresolved. The CDR3 is made up of 12 amino acids. Per the germline V gene, CDR1 is LGHDT and CDR2 is YNNKEL (reference sequence). V was cut by 3 bases and J by 8 bases, with 10 bases left in between. The complete variable domain, with remaining parts taken from reference TRBV3-1 and TRBJ1-2, reads DTAVSQTPKYLVTQMGNDKSIKCEQNLGHDTMYWYKQDSKKFLKIMFSYNNKELIINETVPNRFSPKSPDKAHLNLHINSLELGDSAVYFCASSHLRYGYTFGSGTRLTVV.

The chain has TRBV5-1 and TRBJ2-3; 13 nucleotides match TRBD2. CDR1 SGHRS and CDR2 YFSETQ come from the germline V gene. The CDR3 runs to 16 residues. V was clipped by 5 bases and J by 3 bases; unmatched bases: 6. CDR3 nucleotide sequence: TGCGCCAGCAGGAGGACTAGCGGGGGCCCGACAGATACGCAGTATTTT. It codes for CASRRTSGGPTDTQYF.

The genes are TRBV12-3 or TRBV12-4 and TRBJ1-2, with D maybe TRBD1 (5 bases). The CDR3 is made up of 14 amino acids. V lost 3 bases and J lost 3, with 11 bases in between. The CDR3 here is CASSLVAGDYGYTF. CDR3 nucleotides: TGTGCCAGCAGTTTGGTAGCGGGGGACTATGGCTACACCTTC.

The CDR3 is CASGGNTIYF. As DNA, the CDR3 is TGTGCCTCCGGGGGAAACACCATATATTTT. The chain uses TRBV6-6 and TRBJ1-3; D is ambiguous. This CDR3 spans 10 amino acids. V was clipped by 11 bases and J by 4 bases, with 6 bases between them. CDR1 MNHNY and CDR2 SVGAGI come from the germline V gene (reference sequence).

The CDR3 DNA reads as TGTGCCAGCACCGCCTCGGGGGGTAGCACAGATACGCAGTATTTT. This codes for CASTASGGSTDTQYF. This chain connects TRBV7-3 to TRBJ2-3; the match to TRBD2 covers 7 bases. V was pared by 7 bases and J by 0 bases, with 7 bases of the junction left unmatched. In germline, CDR1 is SGHTA, CDR2 FQGTGA. The CDR3 runs to 15 residues.

The chain's CDR3 is CASQSYPGRQGAYNEQFF. CDR3 nucleotides: TGTGCCAGCCAATCGTACCCCGGTAGACAGGGGGCCTACAATGAGCAGTTCTTC. This chain uses TRBV12-3 or TRBV12-4 with TRBJ2-1, with 9 positions matching TRBD1. The CDR3 has 18 residues. J gave up 2 bases and V 8 bases, and 16 bases lay outside the gene matches.